Below are 5 T cell receptor beta chains sequenced from a single sample in a study of shared clonotypes between healthy human individuals. Clones were sequenced by immunoSEQ multiplex PCR, and TCRdb holds only the in-frame ones, with some missing. The table shows 330,000 or so clones, with around 72% occurring only once. Material: memory CD4+ T cells sorted from blood. Subset: CD45RA-negative fraction. These receptors were obtained from a man younger than 45 in good health.

This chain uses TRBV25-1 with TRBJ1-2; a possible D gene is TRBD1 (5 bases). The V end was cut by 3 bases, the J end by 3 bases, with 8 bases between. The CDR3 runs to 13 residues. CDR1 and CDR2 (germline): MGHDK, SYGVNS. CDR3 DNA: TGTGCCAGCAGTGAGGGGCAGGACTATGGCTACACCTTC. Translation gives CASSEGQDYGYTF.

This chain links TRBV28 with TRBJ1-2; tentative D call: TRBD1 (5 bases). Trimming pared 1 base from V and 2 bases from J, leaving 17 bases between. The CDR3 runs 17 residues. Germline assignment: CDR1 MDHEN and CDR2 SYDVKM. The CDR3 bases are TGTGCCAGCAGTTTATCCCAGCAGGGATTTCACAACTATGGCTACACCTTC. It encodes CASSLSQQGFHNYGYTF.

The chain combines TRBV5-1 with TRBJ2-7; 10 positions match TRBD2. Trimming took 4 bases from V and 5 from J; bases not matched to a gene: 6. CDR1 is SGHRS, CDR2 YFSETQ, per germline. The CDR3 covers 14 residues. The CDR3 DNA reads as TGCGCCAGCAGCGCCGGGACTAGCGAAAACGAGCAGTACTTC. Translation gives CASSAGTSENEQYF.

This chain uses TRBV5-1 with TRBJ1-1; D gene uncertain. The ends were cut back, 4 bases at V and 1 base at J, with 17 bases in the middle. The CDR3 contains 16 residues. CDR1 is SGHRS, CDR2 YFSETQ, per germline. In nucleotides, the CDR3 is TGCGCCAGCAGCCCCCCACAAAGGACGGCGAACACTGAAGCTTTCTTT. It encodes CASSPPQRTANTEAFF.

This chain joins TRBV5-4 and TRBJ2-5, with D uncertain. Trimming removed 0 bases from V and 4 bases from J, with 10 bases in between. There are 14 residues in the CDR3. The germline gives CDR1 SGHNT, CDR2 YYREEE (reference sequence). CDR3 DNA sequence: TGTGCCAGCAGCTTGGATTCAGGTAGAGAGACCCAGTACTTC. Translation: CASSLDSGRETQYF.